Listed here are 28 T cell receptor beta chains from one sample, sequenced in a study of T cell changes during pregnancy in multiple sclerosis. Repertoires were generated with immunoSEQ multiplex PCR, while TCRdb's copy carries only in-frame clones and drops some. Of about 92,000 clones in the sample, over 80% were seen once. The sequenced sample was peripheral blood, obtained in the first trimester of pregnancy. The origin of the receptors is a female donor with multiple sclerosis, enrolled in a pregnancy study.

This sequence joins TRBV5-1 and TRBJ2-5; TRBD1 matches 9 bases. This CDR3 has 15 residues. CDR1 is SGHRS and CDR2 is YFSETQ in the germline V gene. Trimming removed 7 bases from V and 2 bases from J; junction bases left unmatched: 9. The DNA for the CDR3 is TGCGCCAGCCAAAACCTACAGGGGGCTCAAGAGACCCAGTACTTC. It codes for CASQNLQGAQETQYF.

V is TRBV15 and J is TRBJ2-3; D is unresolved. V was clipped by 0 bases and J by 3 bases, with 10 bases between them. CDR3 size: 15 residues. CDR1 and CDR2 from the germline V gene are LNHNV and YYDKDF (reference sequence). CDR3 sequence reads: CATSRDYGGTDTQYF. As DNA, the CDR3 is TGTGCCACCAGCAGAGATTATGGCGGAACAGATACGCAGTATTTT.

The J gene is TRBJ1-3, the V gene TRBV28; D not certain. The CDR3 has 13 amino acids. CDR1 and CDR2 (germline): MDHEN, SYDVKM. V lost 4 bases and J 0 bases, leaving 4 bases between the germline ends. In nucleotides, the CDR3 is TGTGCCAGCAGTTCCTTCTCTGGAAACACCATATATTTT. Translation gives CASSSFSGNTIYF.

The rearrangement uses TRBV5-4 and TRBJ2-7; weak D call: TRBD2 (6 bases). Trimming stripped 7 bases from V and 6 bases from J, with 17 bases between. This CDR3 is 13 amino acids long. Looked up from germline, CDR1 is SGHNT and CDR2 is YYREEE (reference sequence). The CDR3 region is CASRRDLASEQYF. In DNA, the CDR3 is TGTGCCAGCCGAAGGGACTTAGCGTCCGAGCAGTACTTC.

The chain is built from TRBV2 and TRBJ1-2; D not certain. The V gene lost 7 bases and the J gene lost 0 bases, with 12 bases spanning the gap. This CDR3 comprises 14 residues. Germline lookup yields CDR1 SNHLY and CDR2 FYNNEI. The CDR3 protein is CASNGRLANYGYTF. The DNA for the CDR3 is TGTGCCAGCAACGGGAGATTAGCTAACTATGGCTACACCTTC.

The CDR3: CASRQGAIYGYTF. DNA of the CDR3: TGTGCCAGTAGACAGGGGGCCATCTATGGCTACACCTTC. This chain links TRBV19 with TRBJ1-2; TRBD1 matches at 9 bases. The CDR3 totals 13 residues. J lost 4 bases, V lost 6 bases, and 3 bases had no gene match. Germline-derived CDR1 and CDR2 are LNHDA and SQIVND (reference sequence).

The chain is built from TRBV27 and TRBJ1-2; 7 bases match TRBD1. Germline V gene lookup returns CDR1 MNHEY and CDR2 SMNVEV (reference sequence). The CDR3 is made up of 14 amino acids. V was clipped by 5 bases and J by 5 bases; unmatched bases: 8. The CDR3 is CASSPSGQLYGYTF. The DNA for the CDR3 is TGTGCCAGCAGTCCGTCGGGACAGCTATATGGCTACACCTTC.

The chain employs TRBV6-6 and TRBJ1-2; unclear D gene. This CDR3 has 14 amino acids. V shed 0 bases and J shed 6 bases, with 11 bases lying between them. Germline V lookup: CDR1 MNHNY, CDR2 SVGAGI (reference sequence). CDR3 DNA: TGTGCCAGCAGTTACTCGTTGGAGGAGAATGGCTACACCTTC. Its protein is CASSYSLEENGYTF.

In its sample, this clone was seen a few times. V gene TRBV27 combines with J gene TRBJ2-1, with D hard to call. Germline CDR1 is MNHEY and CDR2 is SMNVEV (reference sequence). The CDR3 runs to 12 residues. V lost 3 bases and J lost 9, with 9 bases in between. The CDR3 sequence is CASSFRGGEQFF. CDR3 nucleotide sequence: TGTGCCAGCAGTTTTAGAGGTGGTGAGCAGTTCTTC.

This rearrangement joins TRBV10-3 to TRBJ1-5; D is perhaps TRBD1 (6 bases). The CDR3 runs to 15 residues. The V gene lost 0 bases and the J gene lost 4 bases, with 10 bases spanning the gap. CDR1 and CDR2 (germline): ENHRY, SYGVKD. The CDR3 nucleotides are TGTGCCATCAGTGAGTCGCCAGGGGCAAATCAGCCCCAGCATTTT. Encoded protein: CAISESPGANQPQHF.

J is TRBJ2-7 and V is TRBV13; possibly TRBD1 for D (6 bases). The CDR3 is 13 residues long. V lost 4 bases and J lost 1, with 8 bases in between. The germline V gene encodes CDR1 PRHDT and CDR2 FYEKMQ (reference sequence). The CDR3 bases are TGTGCCAGCAGCTCCGACAGGTCCTACGAGCAGTACTTC. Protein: CASSSDRSYEQYF.

The CDR3 DNA reads as TGTGCCAGCAGTTCCCGAGCGAGCGGGATAGACGAGCAGTACTTC. Protein: CASSSRASGIDEQYF. The chain carries TRBV28 and TRBJ2-7; TRBD2 agrees at 7 bases. J gave up 5 bases and V 4 bases, and 11 bases lay outside the gene matches. This CDR3 spans 15 amino acids. Germline CDR1 and CDR2: MDHEN and SYDVKM. Based on the CDR3 plus reference TRBV28 and TRBJ2-7, the full variable domain is DVKVTQSSRYLVKRTGEKVFLECVQDMDHENMFWYRQDPGLGLRLIYFSYDVKMKEKGDIPEGYSVSREKKERFSLILESASTNQTSMYLCASSSRASGIDEQYFGPGTRLTVT.

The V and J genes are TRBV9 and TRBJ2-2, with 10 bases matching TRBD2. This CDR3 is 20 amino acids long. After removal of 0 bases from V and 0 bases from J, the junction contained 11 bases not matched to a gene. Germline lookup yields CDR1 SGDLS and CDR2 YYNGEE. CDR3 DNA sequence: TGTGCCAGCAGCGTAGCTACTAGCGGGAAACCCCCAGCGAACACCGGGGAGCTGTTTTTT. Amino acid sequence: CASSVATSGKPPANTGELFF.

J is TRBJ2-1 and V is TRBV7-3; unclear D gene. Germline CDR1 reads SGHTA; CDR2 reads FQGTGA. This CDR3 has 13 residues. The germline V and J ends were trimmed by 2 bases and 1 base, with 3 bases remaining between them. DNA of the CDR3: TGTGCCAGCAGCTTATCTTCCTACAATGAGCAGTTCTTC. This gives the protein CASSLSSYNEQFF.

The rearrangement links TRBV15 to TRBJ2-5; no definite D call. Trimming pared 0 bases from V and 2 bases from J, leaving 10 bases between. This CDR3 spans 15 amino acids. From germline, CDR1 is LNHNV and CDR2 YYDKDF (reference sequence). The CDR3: CATSRDGQWQETQYF. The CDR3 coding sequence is TGTGCCACCAGCAGAGATGGCCAGTGGCAAGAGACCCAGTACTTC.

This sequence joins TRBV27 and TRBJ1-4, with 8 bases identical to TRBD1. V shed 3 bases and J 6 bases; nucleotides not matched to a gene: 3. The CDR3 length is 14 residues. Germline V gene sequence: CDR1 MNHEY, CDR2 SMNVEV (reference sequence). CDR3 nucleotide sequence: TGTGCCAGCAGTTTGCAGGGGGCCCATGAAAAACTGTTTTTT. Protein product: CASSLQGAHEKLFF.

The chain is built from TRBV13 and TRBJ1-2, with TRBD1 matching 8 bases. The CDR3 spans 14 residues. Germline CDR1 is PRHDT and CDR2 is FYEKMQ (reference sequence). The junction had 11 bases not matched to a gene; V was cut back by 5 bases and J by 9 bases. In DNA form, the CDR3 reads TGTGCCAGCAGCCTCGACAGGGGTATTAGTCGCTACACCTTC. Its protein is CASSLDRGISRYTF.

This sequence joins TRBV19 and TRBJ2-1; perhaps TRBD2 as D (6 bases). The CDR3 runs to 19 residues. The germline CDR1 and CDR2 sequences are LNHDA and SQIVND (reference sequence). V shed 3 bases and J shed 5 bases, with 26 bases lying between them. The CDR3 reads CASSIGEEGAYLYNNEQFF. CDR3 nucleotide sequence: TGTGCCAGTAGTATTGGGGAGGAAGGAGCCTACTTGTACAACAATGAGCAGTTCTTC.

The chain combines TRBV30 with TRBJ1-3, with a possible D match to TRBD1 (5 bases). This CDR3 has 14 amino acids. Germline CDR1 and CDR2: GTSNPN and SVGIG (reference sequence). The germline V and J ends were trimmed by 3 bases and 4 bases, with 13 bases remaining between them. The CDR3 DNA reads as TGTGCCTGGAGCAAGGGGCCGGACGGAAACACCATATATTTT. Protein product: CAWSKGPDGNTIYF.

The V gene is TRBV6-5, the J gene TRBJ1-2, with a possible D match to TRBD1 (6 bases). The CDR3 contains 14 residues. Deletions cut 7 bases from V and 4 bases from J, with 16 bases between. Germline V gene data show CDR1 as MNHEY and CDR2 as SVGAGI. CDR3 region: CASKPSGTPYGYTF. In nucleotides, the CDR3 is TGTGCCAGCAAACCCTCAGGGACACCCTATGGCTACACCTTC.

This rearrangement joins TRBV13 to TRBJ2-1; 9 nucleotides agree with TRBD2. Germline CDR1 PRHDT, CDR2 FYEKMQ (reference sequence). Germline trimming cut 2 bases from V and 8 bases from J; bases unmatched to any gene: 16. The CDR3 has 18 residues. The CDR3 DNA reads TGTGCCAGCAGCTTATTCCCCGTAGCGGGAGCGGAGGACGATGAGCAGTTCTTC. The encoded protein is CASSLFPVAGAEDDEQFF. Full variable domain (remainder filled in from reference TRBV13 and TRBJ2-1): AAGVIQSPRHLIKEKRETATLKCYPIPRHDTVYWYQQGPGQDPQFLISFYEKMQSDKGSIPDRFSAQQFSDYHSELNMSSLELGDSALYFCASSLFPVAGAEDDEQFFGPGTRLTVL.

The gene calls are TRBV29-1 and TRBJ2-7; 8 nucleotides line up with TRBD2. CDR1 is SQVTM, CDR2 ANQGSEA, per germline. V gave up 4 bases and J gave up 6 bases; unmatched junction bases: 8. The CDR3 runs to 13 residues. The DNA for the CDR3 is TGCAGCGTTGCGCGGGAGGTACCCCCCGAGCAGTACTTC. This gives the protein CSVAREVPPEQYF.

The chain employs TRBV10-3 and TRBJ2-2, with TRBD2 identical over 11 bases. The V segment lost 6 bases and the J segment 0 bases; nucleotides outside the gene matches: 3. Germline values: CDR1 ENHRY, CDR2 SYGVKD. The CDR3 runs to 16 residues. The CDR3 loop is CAIRVLAGANTGELFF. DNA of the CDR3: TGTGCCATCAGAGTACTAGCGGGAGCGAACACCGGGGAGCTGTTTTTT.

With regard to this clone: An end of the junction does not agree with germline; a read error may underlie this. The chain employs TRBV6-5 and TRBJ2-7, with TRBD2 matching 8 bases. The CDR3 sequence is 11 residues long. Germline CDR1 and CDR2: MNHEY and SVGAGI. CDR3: CASTQGREAIF. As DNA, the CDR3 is TGTGCCAGCACCCAAGGGCGGGAGGCCATCTTC.

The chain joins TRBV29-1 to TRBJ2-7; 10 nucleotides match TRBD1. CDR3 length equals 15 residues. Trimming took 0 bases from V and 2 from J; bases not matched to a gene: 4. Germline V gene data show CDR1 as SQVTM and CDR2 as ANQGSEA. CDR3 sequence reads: CSVEDAGTGAYEQYF. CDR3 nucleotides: TGCAGCGTTGAAGACGCAGGGACAGGGGCCTACGAGCAGTACTTC.

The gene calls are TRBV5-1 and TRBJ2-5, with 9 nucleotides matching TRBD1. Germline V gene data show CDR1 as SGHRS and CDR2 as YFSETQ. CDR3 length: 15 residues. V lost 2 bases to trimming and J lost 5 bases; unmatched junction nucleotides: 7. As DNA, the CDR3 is TGCGCCAGCAGCTTTCGCACAGGGGGCGGTGAGACCCAGTACTTC. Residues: CASSFRTGGGETQYF.

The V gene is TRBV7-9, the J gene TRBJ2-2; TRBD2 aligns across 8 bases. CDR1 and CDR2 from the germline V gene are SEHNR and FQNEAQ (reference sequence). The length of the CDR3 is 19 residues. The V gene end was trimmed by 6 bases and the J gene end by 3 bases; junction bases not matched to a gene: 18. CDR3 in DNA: TGTGCCAGCAGACCCCTACGGTGGAGTAGCGGGACTTACACCGGGGAGCTGTTTTTT. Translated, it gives CASRPLRWSSGTYTGELFF.

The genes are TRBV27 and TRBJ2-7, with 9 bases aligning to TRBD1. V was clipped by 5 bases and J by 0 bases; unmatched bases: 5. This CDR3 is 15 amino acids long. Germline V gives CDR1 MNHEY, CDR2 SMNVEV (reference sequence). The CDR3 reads CASSPQGATSYEQYF. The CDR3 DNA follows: TGTGCCAGCAGTCCACAGGGGGCCACCTCCTACGAGCAGTACTTC.